This T cell receptor (beta chain) was retrieved from a study of blood T cells in healthy people across ages. Findings and caveats of the study: Donors of long life had a larger count of naive CD4+ cells and greater diversity than aged donors. TCR beta diversity per million T cells fell roughly linearly with age.

Germline CDR1 and CDR2: SGHAT and FQDESV (reference sequence). Trimming shortened V by 2 bases and J by 0 bases, and 12 bases separated the two germline ends. The CDR3 runs 16 residues. With a J-beta primer mix and a sample-barcoded 5' primer, a second PCR ran roughly 6 to 11 cycles. A 12-random-nucleotide template-switch adaptor tagged each cDNA molecule. TCRdb ran MiXCR on the 5' RACE reads and lists one entry per CDR3 protein. This sample has 1.5 million to 2 million distinct CDR3 sequences, with less than 50% found just once. This clonotype was seen only a few times. Antigen: not known. The chain joins TRBV11-1 to TRBJ2-3; maybe TRBD1 (5 bases). This sequence was found in a woman between 40 and 55 years old in good health. The material sequenced was blood. The CDR3 DNA follows: TGTGCCAGCAGCTTACAGTCAAGGGGTAGCACAGATACGCAGTATTTT. It encodes CASSLQSRGSTDTQYF.